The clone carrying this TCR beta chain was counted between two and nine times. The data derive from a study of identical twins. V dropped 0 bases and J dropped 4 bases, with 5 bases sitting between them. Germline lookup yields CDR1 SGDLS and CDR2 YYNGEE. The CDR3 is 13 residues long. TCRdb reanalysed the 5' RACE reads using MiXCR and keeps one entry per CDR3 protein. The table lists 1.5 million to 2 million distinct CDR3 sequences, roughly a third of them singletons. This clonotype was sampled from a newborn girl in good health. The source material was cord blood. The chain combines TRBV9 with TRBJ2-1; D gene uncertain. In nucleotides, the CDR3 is TGTGCCAGCAGCGTAGCTTGGTACAATGAGCAGTTCTTC. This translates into CASSVAWYNEQFF.